This TCR beta chain was recorded in a study of T cells after posttransplantation cyclophosphamide. Study findings and constraints: Later post-transplant blood repertoires were often dominated by donor CD8+ memory clones. Tissue-infiltrating T cells from skin or gut overlapped little with blood T cells. Recipient CMV seropositivity and CMV reactivation strongly tracked TRB clonality.

Busulfan-fludarabine conditioning, marrow transplant, and cyclophosphamide on days +3 and +4 were administered. The method was immunoSEQ multiplex PCR; TCRdb's version includes in-frame clones alone and lacks a portion of them. Seen here are under 8,500 clones, roughly 81% observed once, and the top ten hold 20% to 25%. A few counts support this clone. Its specificity is not known. The CDR3 has 15 amino acids. CDR1 SGHAT and CDR2 FQNNGV come from the germline V gene. V dropped 5 bases and J dropped 6 bases, with 18 bases sitting between them. The rearrangement links TRBV11-2 to TRBJ2-3; a possible D gene is TRBD2 (6 bases). This sequence originates from a male patient between 25 and 39 years old who received an allogeneic stem cell transplant from a related donor, was CMV-positive, and had acute GVHD only. Some of the T cells may derive from the graft donor. The input for sequencing was PBMCs, taken about 1,600 days after allogeneic stem cell transplant with posttransplant cyclophosphamide. CDR3 region: CASSPPTGERDTQYF. DNA for the CDR3: TGTGCCAGCAGCCCACCGACGGGGGAGAGGGATACGCAGTATTTT.